The clone carrying this TCR beta chain was recorded many times. V lost 4 bases and J 8 bases, leaving 13 bases between the germline ends. The length of the CDR3 is 13 residues. CDR1 SGHRS and CDR2 YFSETQ come from the germline V gene. These data belong to a study of identical twins. A universal primer site was created by template switching, with the cDNA bearing unique molecular identifiers. TCRdb itself ran the 5' RACE reads through MiXCR, one entry per CDR3 protein. Of around 300,000 distinct CDR3 sequences in the sample, about 8.3% were seen once. The sample was also reused in another study, on yellow fever vaccine responses in identical twins. As reported in that work: Twins' vaccine T cell responses reportedly seemed partly convergent and partly personalized.

This sequence was found in a woman aged 18-29 years in good health. The chain carries TRBV5-1 and TRBJ2-1, with D uncertain. Material: memory (CD45RO+) T cells sorted from blood. CDR3 bases: TGCGCCAGCAGCCGGAAAGGCGACTATGAGCAGTTCTTC. Its protein is CASSRKGDYEQFF.